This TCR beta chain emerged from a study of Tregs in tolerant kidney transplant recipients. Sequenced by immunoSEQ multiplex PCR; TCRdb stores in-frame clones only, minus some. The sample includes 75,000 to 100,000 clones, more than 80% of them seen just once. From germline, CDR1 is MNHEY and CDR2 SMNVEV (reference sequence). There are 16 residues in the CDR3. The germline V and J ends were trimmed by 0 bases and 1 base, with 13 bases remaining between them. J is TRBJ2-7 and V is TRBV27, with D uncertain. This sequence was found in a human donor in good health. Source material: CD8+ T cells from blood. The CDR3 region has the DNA TGTGCCAGCAGTTTATCGCTCGTCAGCCAATCCTACGAGCAGTACTTC. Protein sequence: CASSLSLVSQSYEQYF.